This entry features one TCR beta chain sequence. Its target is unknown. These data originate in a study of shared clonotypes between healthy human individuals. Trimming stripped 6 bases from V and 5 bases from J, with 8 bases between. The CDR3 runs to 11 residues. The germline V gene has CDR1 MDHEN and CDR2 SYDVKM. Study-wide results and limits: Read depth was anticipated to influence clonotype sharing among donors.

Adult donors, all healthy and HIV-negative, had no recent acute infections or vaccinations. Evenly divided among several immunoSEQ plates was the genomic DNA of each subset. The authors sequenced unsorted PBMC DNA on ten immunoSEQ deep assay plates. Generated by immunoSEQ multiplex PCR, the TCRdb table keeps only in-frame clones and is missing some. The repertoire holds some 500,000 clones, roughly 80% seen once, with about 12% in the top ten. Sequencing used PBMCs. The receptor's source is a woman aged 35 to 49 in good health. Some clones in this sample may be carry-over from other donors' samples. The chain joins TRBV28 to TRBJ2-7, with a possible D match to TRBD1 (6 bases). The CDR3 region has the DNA TGTGCCAGCAGAGGGGGAGACGAGCAGTACTTC. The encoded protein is CASRGGDEQYF. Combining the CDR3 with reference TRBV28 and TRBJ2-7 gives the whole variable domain DVKVTQSSRYLVKRTGEKVFLECVQDMDHENMFWYRQDPGLGLRLIYFSYDVKMKEKGDIPEGYSVSREKKERFSLILESASTNQTSMYLCASRGGDEQYFGPGTRLTVT.